Listed here is a single TCR beta chain. Its antigen remains unknown. This could be a read error, since a much larger clone is one nucleotide away. A NOSPECS grade of at least 4, a Clinical Activity Score of at least 3 and duration under 3 months were recorded in ophthalmopathy patients. Exclusion criteria comprised uncontrolled infection, other autoimmune disease, pregnancy or lactation. This entry comes from a study of T cells in Graves' hyperthyroidism and ophthalmopathy. Study-wide points: A model of 13 V-J pairs discriminated ophthalmopathy from stable hyperthyroidism.

It was RNA transcripts that yielded the amplified TCR beta CDR3 regions. Researchers ran a first-round RT-PCR on the TCR CDR3 using the HTBI primer set. TCRdb re-called the multiplex PCR reads with MiXCR, one entry per CDR3 protein. Among some 350,000 distinct CDR3 sequences listed, nearly 15% were seen once. Sequencing used blood. This TCR came from a woman in her fifties or sixties with Graves' ophthalmopathy.

CDR3 in amino acids: CASSLGGRESEQYF. The DNA of the CDR3 is TGTGCCAGCAGTTTAGGCGGGAGGGAAAGCGAGCAGTACTTC. The chain employs TRBV27 and TRBJ2-7; 9 bases match TRBD2. The CDR3 is made up of 14 amino acids. Germline CDR1 reads MNHEY; CDR2 reads SMNVEV (reference sequence). The V segment lost 2 bases and the J segment 6 bases; nucleotides outside the gene matches: 5.